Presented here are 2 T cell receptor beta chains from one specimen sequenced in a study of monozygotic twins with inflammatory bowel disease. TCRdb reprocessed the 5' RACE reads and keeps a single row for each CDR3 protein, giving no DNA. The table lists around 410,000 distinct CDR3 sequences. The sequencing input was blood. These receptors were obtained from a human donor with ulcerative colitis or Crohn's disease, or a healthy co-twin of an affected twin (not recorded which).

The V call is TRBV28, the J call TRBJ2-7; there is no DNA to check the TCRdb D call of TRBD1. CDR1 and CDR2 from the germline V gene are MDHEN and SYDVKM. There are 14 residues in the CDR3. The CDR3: CASSSDRVWYEQYF.

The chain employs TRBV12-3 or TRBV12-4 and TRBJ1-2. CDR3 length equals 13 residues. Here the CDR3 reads CASSFLFGYGYTF.